A selection of T cell receptor beta chains follows, all from one sample in a study of identical twins. TCRdb redid the calling of the 5' RACE reads with MiXCR, one entry per CDR3 protein. The table has 310,000 or so distinct CDR3 sequences, 8.5% to 9.5% seen once; the top ten hold 5.5% to 9%. In addition, the sample was reused for a study of yellow fever vaccine responses in identical twins.

The sample comprised CD8+ T cells sorted from blood. The receptors were gathered from a woman aged 18 to 35 in good health. Both conserved end residues are part of each CDR3. Each record gives: V gene, D gene, clone size, J gene, CDR3 DNA, CDR3 protein. The D gene is left open where the match is weak. The size of a clone is reported for some rows only, either as once, few or many, or as a class for expanded clones.

V: TRBV12-3/TRBV12-4
D: NA
size: many
J: TRBJ2-2
DNA: TGTGCCAGCAGTGGAGGCGCGGGGTCGATCGGGGAGCTGTTTTTT
CDR3: CASSGGAGSIGELFF

V: TRBV6-5
D: NA
size: NA
J: TRBJ2-2
DNA: TGTGCCAGCAATTTGTACAGGGTACCGAACACCGGGGAGCTGTTTTTT
CDR3: CASNLYRVPNTGELFF

V: TRBV12-3/TRBV12-4
D: TRBD2
size: few
J: TRBJ2-1
DNA: TGTGCCAGCAGCTTATCCGGGACTATCAATGAGCAGTTCTTC
CDR3: CASSLSGTINEQFF

V: TRBV10-3
D: NA
size: few
J: TRBJ1-5
DNA: TGTGCCATCAGGGCTGTGGGGGGCAATCAGCCCCAGCATTTT
CDR3: CAIRAVGGNQPQHF

V: TRBV20-1
D: NA
size: NA
J: TRBJ2-5
DNA: TGCAGTGCTAGAGAGGGGTTGGGACGGCGTTATACCCAGTACTTC
CDR3: CSAREGLGRRYTQYF

V: TRBV25-1
D: NA
size: few
J: TRBJ2-3
DNA: TGTGCCAGCAGTGAACCAAGGGAGGCAGATACGCAGTATTTT
CDR3: CASSEPREADTQYF

V: TRBV4-1
D: TRBD1
size: many
J: TRBJ2-2
DNA: TGCGCCAGCAGCCAACAGGGGGCGAACACCGGGGAGCTGTTTTTT
CDR3: CASSQQGANTGELFF

V: TRBV7-2
D: NA
size: NA
J: TRBJ2-7
DNA: TGTGCCAGCAGACGTCATGGCGACGAGCAGTACTTC
CDR3: CASRRHGDEQYF

V: TRBV5-4
D: NA
size: many
J: TRBJ2-7
DNA: TGTGCCAGCAGCTTACCGGGCCTTACCCAGGTCGAGCAGTACTTC
CDR3: CASSLPGLTQVEQYF

V: TRBV6-1
D: NA
size: many
J: TRBJ2-1
DNA: TGTGCCAGCAGTCAGATAAGTGGCGGGATGAATGAGCAGTTCTTC
CDR3: CASSQISGGMNEQFF

V: TRBV18
D: NA
size: NA
J: TRBJ2-7
DNA: TGTGCCAGCTCACCGGGGTGGAAGCGGTATCAGTCGGGCGAGCAGTACTTC
CDR3: CASSPGWKRYQSGEQYF

V: TRBV20-1
D: TRBD1
size: many
J: TRBJ1-5
DNA: TGCAGTGCTAGATTGATGGACAGGGCCAATCAGCCCCAGCATTTT
CDR3: CSARLMDRANQPQHF

V: TRBV29-1
D: TRBD1
size: many
J: TRBJ2-4
DNA: TGCAGCGTCCAGGGGGTATTTCCCAAAAACATTCAGTACTTC
CDR3: CSVQGVFPKNIQYF

V: TRBV11-1
D: TRBD2
size: many
J: TRBJ2-1
DNA: TGTGCCAGCAGCTTAGGCCCGACTAGCGGGCGCAACTCCTACAATGAGCAGTTCTTC
CDR3: CASSLGPTSGRNSYNEQFF

V: TRBV27
D: NA
size: NA
J: TRBJ2-5
DNA: TGTGCCAGCAGTTTAGACACTCAAGAGACCCAGTACTTC
CDR3: CASSLDTQETQYF

V: TRBV6-5
D: NA
size: NA
J: TRBJ2-5
DNA: TGTGCCAGCAGTTACGAAATCCGGGGCTCCCAAGAGACCCAGTACTTC
CDR3: CASSYEIRGSQETQYF

V: TRBV7-8
D: TRBD1
size: many
J: TRBJ2-7
DNA: TGTGCCAGCAGCTCAGGACAGGGGTGGTACGAGCAGTACTTC
CDR3: CASSSGQGWYEQYF

V: TRBV27
D: NA
size: few
J: TRBJ2-7
DNA: TGTGCCAGCATAATAGCGCCGAGCTCCTACGAGCAGTACTTC
CDR3: CASIIAPSSYEQYF

V: TRBV6-5
D: NA
size: many
J: TRBJ1-1
DNA: TGTGCCAGCAGTTACACGGACAGCACTGAAGCTTTCTTT
CDR3: CASSYTDSTEAFF

V: TRBV29-1
D: TRBD1
size: many
J: TRBJ1-2
DNA: TGCAGCGTACCCAGACAGGGGCTACGCGGCTACACCTTC
CDR3: CSVPRQGLRGYTF

V: TRBV20-1
D: NA
size: medium-sized
J: TRBJ2-7
DNA: TGCAGTGCTAGAGCAGGGGAAGGGTACTACGAGCAGTACTTC
CDR3: CSARAGEGYYEQYF

V: TRBV5-5
D: NA
size: NA
J: TRBJ2-2
DNA: TGTGCCAGCAGCGCGGGCGGGGGCGCCCCGACCACCGGGGAGCTGTTTTTT
CDR3: CASSAGGGAPTTGELFF

V: TRBV20-1
D: NA
size: many
J: TRBJ2-7
DNA: TGCAGTGCTAGAGACACAGGGTACGAGCAGTACTTC
CDR3: CSARDTGYEQYF

V: TRBV29-1
D: TRBD1
size: many
J: TRBJ2-7
DNA: TGCAGCGTTGTACAGGGACAGGGTAGCGAGCAGTACTTC
CDR3: CSVVQGQGSEQYF

V: TRBV20-1
D: TRBD2
size: few
J: TRBJ2-3
DNA: TGCAGTGCCAACTATATAGCGGGGGATGGCACAGATACGCAGTATTTT
CDR3: CSANYIAGDGTDTQYF

V: TRBV7-7
D: NA
size: many
J: TRBJ2-1
DNA: TGTGCTAGCAGCGCGGGCCCCTACAATGAGCAGTTCTTC
CDR3: CASSAGPYNEQFF

V: TRBV15
D: NA
size: many
J: TRBJ2-5
DNA: TGTGCCACCAGCAGACAGGGGTTTAAAGAGACCCAGTACTTC
CDR3: CATSRQGFKETQYF

V: TRBV6-1
D: NA
size: NA
J: TRBJ1-1
DNA: TGTGCCAGCAGTGAAGCCGGGCCATACACTGAAGCTTTCTTT
CDR3: CASSEAGPYTEAFF

V: TRBV20-1
D: TRBD1
size: few
J: TRBJ2-7
DNA: TGCAGTGCTAGAACAGGGGAGTCCTACGAGCAGTACTTC
CDR3: CSARTGESYEQYF

V: TRBV27
D: NA
size: many
J: TRBJ1-1
DNA: TGTGCCAGCAGTTTAAGTTGGTCGAACACTGAAGCTTTCTTT
CDR3: CASSLSWSNTEAFF

V: TRBV10-2
D: NA
size: NA
J: TRBJ2-1
DNA: TGCGCCAGCAGTGAGTCTGGTGAGCAGTTCTTC
CDR3: CASSESGEQFF

V: TRBV24-1
D: TRBD2
size: NA
J: TRBJ2-3
DNA: TGTGCCACCAGTACCTGGGGACTAGCGGGCACAGATACGCAGTATTTT
CDR3: CATSTWGLAGTDTQYF

V: TRBV7-8
D: NA
size: many
J: TRBJ2-1
DNA: TGTGCCAGCAGCTTAGGAGGGGTCCCCTACAATGAGCAGTTCTTC
CDR3: CASSLGGVPYNEQFF

V: TRBV7-8
D: TRBD1
size: few
J: TRBJ2-7
DNA: TGTGCCAGCAGCCCCCGGGACAGGGGCGCCTACGAGCAGTACTTC
CDR3: CASSPRDRGAYEQYF

V: TRBV6-1
D: TRBD2
size: NA
J: TRBJ2-7
DNA: TGTGCCAGCAGTGAAGCGCTGGGACTAGCGGGGGGCGAGCAGTACTTC
CDR3: CASSEALGLAGGEQYF

V: TRBV9
D: NA
size: few
J: TRBJ2-7
DNA: TGTGCCAGCGGGGGGCTCTCCGAGCAGTACTTC
CDR3: CASGGLSEQYF

V: TRBV28
D: NA
size: few
J: TRBJ2-3
DNA: TGTGCCAGCAGTATGGTCAGCACAGATACGCAGTATTTT
CDR3: CASSMVSTDTQYF

V: TRBV27
D: NA
size: few
J: TRBJ2-3
DNA: TGTGCCAGCACCCTCATCGGCTCATCCCAGCAGTATTTT
CDR3: CASTLIGSSQQYF

V: TRBV7-7
D: TRBD2
size: NA
J: TRBJ2-1
DNA: TGTGCTAGCAGCATAAATAGCGGGAGTAACAATGAGCAGTTCTTC
CDR3: CASSINSGSNNEQFF

V: TRBV15
D: TRBD2
size: few
J: TRBJ2-1
DNA: TGTGCCACCAGCAGTACAATAAGACTAGCGGGGGGGTTATATAATGAGCAGTTCTTC
CDR3: CATSSTIRLAGGLYNEQFF

V: TRBV2
D: TRBD1
size: NA
J: TRBJ1-2
DNA: TGTGCCAGCACCGGAAAGACAGGGCAAATCCCTGTTAGCTACACCTTC
CDR3: CASTGKTGQIPVSYTF

V: TRBV9
D: TRBD2
size: many
J: TRBJ2-3
DNA: TGTGCCAGCAGTATCGCGGGGGGGGCGGATACGCAGTATTTT
CDR3: CASSIAGGADTQYF

V: TRBV15
D: TRBD1
size: NA
J: TRBJ2-2
DNA: TGTGCCACCAGCAGAGGACAGGGGGCGCGGACCGGGGAGCTGTTTTTT
CDR3: CATSRGQGARTGELFF

V: TRBV7-9
D: NA
size: few
J: TRBJ2-1
DNA: TGTGCCAGCAGCCCCCGGGACAACTCCTACAATGAGCAGTTCTTC
CDR3: CASSPRDNSYNEQFF

V: TRBV2
D: NA
size: NA
J: TRBJ2-5
DNA: TGTGCCAGCTGGGCCGATCAAGAGACCCAGTACTTC
CDR3: CASWADQETQYF

V: TRBV12-3/TRBV12-4
D: NA
size: NA
J: TRBJ2-3
DNA: TGTGCCAGCAGTTTAGGCTTCGGACTCCTCGGCACAGATACGCAGTATTTT
CDR3: CASSLGFGLLGTDTQYF

V: TRBV2
D: TRBD2
size: NA
J: TRBJ2-1
DNA: TGTGCCAGCAGTGAAGACCCTAGCGGGGGCCTACGGTACAATGAGCAGTTCTTC
CDR3: CASSEDPSGGLRYNEQFF

V: TRBV12-3/TRBV12-4
D: TRBD1
size: many
J: TRBJ1-1
DNA: TGTGCCAGCAGGACACAGGGGGGCACTGAAGCTTTCTTT
CDR3: CASRTQGGTEAFF